This record covers a single T cell receptor (beta chain). The data were taken from a study of blood T cell repertoires in COVID-19. Libraries were prepared by immunoSEQ multiplex PCR; TCRdb keeps only in-frame clonotypes and omits some of them. The sample shows about 230,000 clones, just under 90% of them seen only once. The sequence came from a woman aged 30 to 39 with acute COVID-19. The sample was PBMCs or T cells enriched from blood (not recorded which).

The CDR3 spells CASSLRGEQFF. Written as DNA, the CDR3 is TGCGCCAGCAGTCTCCGGGGGGAGCAGTTCTTC. The chain combines TRBV4-1 with TRBJ2-1; possible D gene TRBD2, 6 bases. CDR1 MGHRA and CDR2 YSYEKL come from the germline V gene. The V end lost 6 bases, the J end lost 10 bases, and 10 bases lay between the germline ends. The length of the CDR3 is 11 residues.